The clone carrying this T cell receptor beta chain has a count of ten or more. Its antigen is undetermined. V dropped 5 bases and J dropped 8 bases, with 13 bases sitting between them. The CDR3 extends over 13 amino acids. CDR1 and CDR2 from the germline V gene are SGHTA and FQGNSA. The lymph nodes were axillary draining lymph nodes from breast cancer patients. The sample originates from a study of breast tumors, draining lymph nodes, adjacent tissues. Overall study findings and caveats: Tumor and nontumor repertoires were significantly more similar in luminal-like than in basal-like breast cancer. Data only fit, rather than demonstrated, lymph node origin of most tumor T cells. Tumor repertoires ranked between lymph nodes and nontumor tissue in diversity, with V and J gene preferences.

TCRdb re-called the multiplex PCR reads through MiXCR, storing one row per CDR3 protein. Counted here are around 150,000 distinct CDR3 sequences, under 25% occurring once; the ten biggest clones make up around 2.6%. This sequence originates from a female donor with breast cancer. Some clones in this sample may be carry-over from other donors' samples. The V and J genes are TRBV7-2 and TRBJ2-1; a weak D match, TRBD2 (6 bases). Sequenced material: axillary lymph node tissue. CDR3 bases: TGTGCCAGCAGCGTACCTAGCGTTTATGAGCAGTTCTTC. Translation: CASSVPSVYEQFF.